The 22 T cell receptor beta chains listed next were all sequenced from one sample in a study of shared clonotypes between healthy human individuals. The naive CD8 population came from CD45RO-negative cells selected for CCR7, without terminally differentiated effector memory CD45RA+ cells. TCRdb's copy holds only in-frame clones and misses some; the assay was immunoSEQ multiplex PCR. The sample lists about 870,000 clones, more than 85% seen once, with about 24% in the top ten. Sequenced: naive CD8+ T cells sorted from blood. These receptors were obtained from a man younger than 45 in good health.

This chain connects TRBV5-6 to TRBJ2-1; D remains ambiguous. The germline V gene has CDR1 SGHDT and CDR2 YYEEEE. V was pared by 0 bases and J by 8 bases, with 12 bases between. The CDR3 is 14 amino acids. The CDR3 protein is CASSLANSLYEQFF. The CDR3, as DNA: TGTGCCAGCAGCTTGGCCAATTCTTTGTATGAGCAGTTCTTC.

The chain uses TRBV19 and TRBJ1-1, with D tentatively TRBD1 (6 bases). The ends were cut back, 2 bases at V and 2 bases at J, with 12 bases in the middle. This CDR3 region has 15 residues. Germline CDR1 is LNHDA and CDR2 is SQIVND (reference sequence). The CDR3 here is CASSITGLLNTEAFF. The CDR3 nucleotides are TGTGCCAGTAGTATAACAGGGTTATTAAACACTGAAGCTTTCTTT.

The chain combines TRBV19 with TRBJ2-5; D might be TRBD1 (5 bases). Trimming took 6 bases from V and 5 from J, leaving 22 bases between them. Germline CDR1 and CDR2: LNHDA and SQIVND (reference sequence). This CDR3 has 16 residues. CDR3 residues: CASRQSTDSPLETQYF. The CDR3 bases are TGTGCCAGTAGGCAGTCGACAGACTCTCCCCTTGAGACCCAGTACTTC.

This chain links TRBV10-1 with TRBJ2-4; 11 nucleotides align to TRBD2. There are 21 residues in the CDR3. Germline CDR1 WNHNN, CDR2 SYGVQD (reference sequence). Germline trimming cut 2 bases from V and 0 bases from J; bases unmatched to any gene: 15. The CDR3 sequence: CASSEPPELAGGALAKNIQYF. The CDR3 DNA reads TGCGCCAGCAGTGAGCCCCCCGAGCTAGCGGGAGGCGCTCTAGCCAAAAACATTCAGTACTTC.

This chain connects TRBV27 to TRBJ2-7, with 11 bases lining up with TRBD1. CDR1 MNHEY and CDR2 SMNVEV come from the germline V gene (reference sequence). This CDR3 region has 15 residues. V gave up 5 bases and J gave up 5 bases; unmatched junction bases: 8. CDR3 amino acids: CASSPLGQGANEQYF. The CDR3 DNA sequence: TGTGCCAGCAGTCCACTCGGACAGGGGGCAAACGAGCAGTACTTC.

With respect to this clone: A junction end diverges from the germline sequence, so it may reflect a read error. The rearrangement uses TRBV5-4 and TRBJ2-1; D perhaps matches TRBD2 (5 bases). CDR3 length: 12 residues. Germline CDR1 SGHNT, CDR2 YYREEE (reference sequence). In DNA form, the CDR3 reads TGTGCCAGCAACTTGGTGGCGGGTGAGCAGTTCTTC. Translating gives CASNLVAGEQFF.

A word on this clone: Other nucleotide sequences in the sample specify the same CDR3. The CDR3 spells CASSLVGTDTQYF. As DNA, the CDR3 is TGTGCCAGCAGTTTGGTCGGGACAGATACGCAGTATTTT. The chain carries TRBV27 and TRBJ2-3; no clear D. Germline assignment: CDR1 MNHEY and CDR2 SMNVEV (reference sequence). The CDR3 length is 13 residues. V was pared by 3 bases and J by 3 bases, with 7 bases between.

J is TRBJ2-1 and V is TRBV4-1; TRBD1 matches at 7 bases. The CDR3 runs 15 residues. Losses at the gene ends were 4 bases for V and 3 bases for J; bases not matched to a gene: 6. The germline V gene has CDR1 MGHRA and CDR2 YSYEKL. CDR3 DNA: TGCGCCAGCAGCCCGGAGACAGGGCTCTACAATGAGCAGTTCTTC. Protein product: CASSPETGLYNEQFF.

The rearrangement links TRBV5-1 to TRBJ2-2; 9 nucleotides align to TRBD1. The CDR3 has 17 amino acids. The V gene end was trimmed by 0 bases and the J gene end by 1 base; junction bases not matched to a gene: 4. The germline gives CDR1 SGHRS, CDR2 YFSETQ. DNA of the CDR3: TGCGCCAGCAGCTTGGAGGACAGGGGATGGAACACCGGGGAGCTGTTTTTT. As protein: CASSLEDRGWNTGELFF.

The chain's CDR3 is CASSHGWADSNQPQHF. For the CDR3, the DNA is TGTGCCAGCAGCCACGGATGGGCAGATAGCAATCAGCCCCAGCATTTT. The chain joins TRBV7-9 to TRBJ1-5, with unresolved D. Germline CDR1 reads SEHNR; CDR2 reads FQNEAQ (reference sequence). The CDR3 spans 16 residues. Trimming removed 5 bases at V and 0 bases at J, with 14 bases between. Drawing the rest from reference TRBV7-9 and TRBJ1-5, the complete variable domain is DTGVSQNPRHKITKRGQNVTFRCDPISEHNRLYWYRQTLGQGPEFLTYFQNEAQLEKSRLLSDRFSAERPKGSFSTLEIQRTEQGDSAMYLCASSHGWADSNQPQHFGDGTRLSIL.

This sequence joins TRBV9 and TRBJ1-2; tentatively, D is TRBD1 (6 bases). Trimming pared 0 bases from V and 7 bases from J, leaving 13 bases between. From germline, CDR1 is SGDLS and CDR2 YYNGEE. The length of the CDR3 is 14 residues. In DNA, the CDR3 is TGTGCCAGCAGCGTAGGGGGGAAGGACAGTGGCTACACCTTC. Translated, it gives CASSVGGKDSGYTF.

The gene calls are TRBV5-6 and TRBJ2-1, with 13 nucleotides matching TRBD2. This CDR3 is built from 17 residues. J was trimmed by 4 bases and V by 5 bases; bases with no gene match: 9. Germline CDR1 SGHDT, CDR2 YYEEEE. In DNA, the CDR3 is TGTGCCAGCAGTCATGGACTAGCGGGAGCTCATTACAATGAGCAGTTCTTC. Protein product: CASSHGLAGAHYNEQFF.

The chain joins TRBV6-5 to TRBJ2-7, with D maybe TRBD2 (5 bases). Germline V lookup: CDR1 MNHEY, CDR2 SVGAGI. This CDR3 comprises 12 residues. The ends were cut back, 10 bases at V and 2 bases at J, with 12 bases in the middle. CDR3 sequence (DNA): TGTGCCACCACGGGGAGTGCCTACGAGCAGTACTTC. Protein product: CATTGSAYEQYF.

The V and J genes are TRBV11-3 and TRBJ2-1; 11 bases are shared with TRBD2. The CDR3 is 15 amino acids. The germline V gene has CDR1 SGHNT and CDR2 YENEEA. With V trimmed by 5 bases and J by 6 bases, 6 bases remained unmatched. The CDR3 sequence: CASSRPGLAANEQFF. CDR3 in DNA: TGTGCCAGCAGCCGACCGGGACTAGCGGCCAATGAGCAGTTCTTC. The whole variable domain, filled in from reference TRBV11-3 and TRBJ2-1, reads EAGVVQSPRYKIIEKKQPVAFWCNPISGHNTLYWYLQNLGQGPELLIRYENEEAVDDSQLPKDRFSAERLKGVDSTLKIQPAELGDSAVYLCASSRPGLAANEQFFGPGTRLTVL.

In the case of this clone: The same CDR3 also results from other DNA sequences found in this sample. The chain combines TRBV4-3 with TRBJ2-3; D not resolved. Germline-derived CDR1 and CDR2 are LGHNA and YSLEER. Trimming pared 0 bases from V and 3 bases from J, leaving 10 bases between. The CDR3 length is 15 residues. CDR3 region: CASSQDPGGTDTQYF. The CDR3 bases are TGCGCCAGCAGCCAAGATCCGGGTGGGACAGATACGCAGTATTTT.

The rearrangement links TRBV11-2 to TRBJ2-7, with 8 bases aligning to TRBD1. The germline V gene encodes CDR1 SGHAT and CDR2 FQNNGV. The CDR3 totals 15 residues. The J segment lost 3 bases and the V segment lost 4 bases, leaving 8 bases of the junction unmatched. The CDR3 loop is CASSYGQGWGYEQYF. CDR3 nucleotides: TGTGCCAGCAGCTACGGACAGGGTTGGGGCTACGAGCAGTACTTC.

The chain joins TRBV29-1 to TRBJ2-7; tentatively, D is TRBD1 or TRBD2 (5 bases each). CDR1 SQVTM and CDR2 ANQGSEA come from the germline V gene. The V and J ends lost 4 bases and 2 bases respectively, with 9 bases between them. The CDR3 is 12 residues long. CDR3: CSVGDRPYEQYF. CDR3 bases: TGCAGCGTTGGGGACCGGCCCTACGAGCAGTACTTC.

The chain has TRBV7-9 and TRBJ2-1, with 10 bases matching TRBD2. Germline V CDR1 and CDR2: SEHNR, FQNEAQ (reference sequence). V lost 1 base and J lost 3; bases outside the gene matches: 6. The CDR3 extends over 17 amino acids. The CDR3 spells CASSLVPSGSNYNEQFF. The CDR3, as DNA: TGTGCCAGCAGCTTAGTACCTAGCGGGAGTAACTACAATGAGCAGTTCTTC.

The chain employs TRBV5-8 and TRBJ2-1, with 8 bases lining up with TRBD1. CDR3 size: 15 residues. The germline gives CDR1 SGHTS, CDR2 YDEGEE. Losses at the gene ends were 4 bases for V and 4 bases for J; bases not matched to a gene: 7. CDR3 residues: CASSRPGQVYNEQFF. The CDR3 DNA sequence: TGTGCCAGCAGCCGACCGGGACAGGTTTACAATGAGCAGTTCTTC.

This clone was detected only a few times. CDR3 protein: CASSLRSTPDTEAFF. The CDR3 DNA is TGCGCCAGCAGCTTGCGGTCAACCCCAGACACTGAAGCTTTCTTT. This chain links TRBV5-1 with TRBJ1-1; D unclear. The V and J ends lost 1 base and 3 bases respectively, with 13 bases between them. CDR1 is SGHRS and CDR2 is YFSETQ in the germline V gene. There are 15 residues in the CDR3.

V is TRBV29-1 and J is TRBJ2-7; D may be TRBD1 (6 bases). Per the germline V gene, CDR1 is SQVTM and CDR2 is ANQGSEA. The CDR3 totals 15 residues. With 6 bases removed from V and 3 bases from J, the gap between germline ends came to 21 bases. CDR3 sequence reads: CSVSGTRDNDYEQYF. CDR3 DNA sequence: TGCAGCGTCTCCGGCACCCGGGACAACGACTACGAGCAGTACTTC.

J is TRBJ2-7 and V is TRBV27; perhaps TRBD1 as D (6 bases). The ends were cut back, 5 bases at V and 4 bases at J, with 12 bases in the middle. The CDR3 loop spans 13 amino acids. The V gene's germline CDR1 is MNHEY and CDR2 SMNVEV (reference sequence). Here the CDR3 DNA reads TGTGCCAGCAGTCACTCGGACAGTTACGAGCAGTACTTC. Amino acid sequence: CASSHSDSYEQYF.